The clone carrying this TCR beta chain appeared many times. Its antigen is as yet unknown. Time point defined: persistent/refractory GD, antithyroid drugs over 5 years with positive TRAb. From PBMCs, RNA was extracted and then used to make the TCR library. The authors built TCR beta libraries using iRepertoire HTBI primers and Arm-PCR of CDR3 regions. In the study's own analysis: Across samples, 60 or so TRBV and about 15 TRBJ segments were found. TCRdb analysed the multiplex PCR reads with MiXCR anew, one entry per CDR3 protein. The V and J calls, along with clone size, are taken from TCRdb and not from the paper's own processing. Of a few hundred thousand distinct CDR3 sequences in the sample, approximately 22% were seen once. This CDR3 has 14 residues. J lost 2 bases, V lost 6 bases, and 6 bases had no gene match. These data are taken from a study of regulatory T cells in long-lasting Graves disease. Study context: The criterion for persistent Graves' disease was over 5 years of antithyroid drugs with positive TSH receptor antibodies. General study points: Few sampled subjects may have lowered accuracy. Newly diagnosed disease favored TRBV20-1 and TRBJ2-1 over persistent disease.

The sequenced sample was peripheral blood mononuclear cells (PBMCs), obtained when the disease was refractory, from a patient treated with antithyroid drugs. This sequence was found in a female donor with Graves disease. V gene TRBV12-3 or TRBV12-4 combines with J gene TRBJ1-1; the match to TRBD1 covers 7 bases. CDR3: CASSRTGENTEAFF. Here the CDR3 DNA reads TGTGCCAGCAGCCGGACAGGCGAAAACACTGAAGCTTTCTTT.